This T cell receptor (beta chain) was observed in a study of T cells expressing NK-cell markers. Germline V gene data show CDR1 as LNHDA and CDR2 as SQIVND (reference sequence). CDR3 length equals 14 residues. Each CDR3 protein gets one entry in TCRdb, which reprocessed the 5' RACE reads and gives no DNA. The sample's table shows about 170,000 distinct CDR3 sequences. The sequence derives from a man aged 18-69 years in good health. Sequences were obtained from blood T cells: a sorted CD56 or NKG2C T cell subset, CD4+ or CD8+ T cells, or bulk PBMC T cells (not recorded which). The chain employs TRBV19 and TRBJ2-1; as DNA is missing, the TRBD1 call by TCRdb cannot be tested. This CDR3 is CASSHLQGFNEQFF.